Below are 20 T cell receptor beta chains sequenced from a single sample in a study of cytomegalovirus exposure and HLA in healthy donors. PCR amplification relied on 60 Vbeta primers (plus 13 Jbeta primers). Sequencing was performed with immunoSEQ multiplex PCR; in TCRdb, only in-frame clones are kept and a portion is missing. This sample has tens of thousands of clones; around four fifths occur once, and the top ten carry over 1.1%. Sequencing was performed on PBMCs. These receptors all stem from a male donor in good health and CMV-seronegative.

The chain carries TRBV7-2 and TRBJ2-3, with 11 nucleotides matching TRBD2. V shed 5 bases and J 2 bases; nucleotides not matched to a gene: 12. CDR1 and CDR2 (germline): SGHTA, FQGNSA. The CDR3 has 18 residues. CDR3 sequence: CASSPLPLAGGFTDTQYF. The DNA of the CDR3 is TGTGCCAGCAGCCCCCTCCCCCTAGCGGGAGGCTTCACAGATACGCAGTATTTT.

V usage is TRBV7-8 and J usage is TRBJ2-1, with 10 positions matching TRBD1. V trimming: 5 bases; J trimming: 4 bases; junction bases outside the gene matches: 17. This CDR3 is 19 amino acids long. The V gene's germline CDR1 is SGHVS and CDR2 FQNEAQ. The CDR3 DNA follows: TGTGCCAGCAGCAAAAGGGATCCGTGGGACAGGGGCCAGTACAATGAGCAGTTCTTC. This codes for CASSKRDPWDRGQYNEQFF.

V is TRBV6-5 and J is TRBJ1-5, with a possible D match to TRBD1 (5 bases). V was cut by 4 bases and J by 4 bases, with 8 bases left in between. The CDR3 has 13 residues. CDR1 and CDR2 (germline): MNHEY, SVGAGI. The CDR3: CASSSQGNQPQHF. In DNA, the CDR3 is TGTGCCAGCAGTTCGCAGGGTAATCAGCCCCAGCATTTT.

The rearrangement joins TRBV7-9 to TRBJ2-7; D is possibly TRBD2 (8 bases). Trimming removed 5 bases at V and 12 bases at J, with 23 bases between. The CDR3 spans 14 residues. Germline loops: CDR1 SEHNR, CDR2 FQNEAQ (reference sequence). CDR3 protein: CASSLYGRGLNPYF. The CDR3 DNA sequence: TGTGCCAGCAGCCTATACGGGAGGGGGCTTAATCCGTACTTC.

DNA of the CDR3: TGTGCCAGCAGGCCCCGGACTGAATACGAGCAGTACTTC. This codes for CASRPRTEYEQYF. J is TRBJ2-7 and V is TRBV28; weak D call: TRBD2 (5 bases). This CDR3 is 13 amino acids long. Per the germline V gene, CDR1 is MDHEN and CDR2 is SYDVKM. V was shortened by 6 bases and J by 4 bases, with 13 bases between the two germline ends.

J is TRBJ2-7 and V is TRBV6-5; TRBD2 is a possible D gene (7 bases). The V gene lost 0 bases and the J gene lost 10 bases, with 19 bases spanning the gap. CDR1 is MNHEY, CDR2 SVGAGI, per germline. This CDR3 contains 15 residues. The chain's CDR3 is CASSYSGHRGAGQYF. CDR3 DNA sequence: TGTGCCAGCAGTTACTCGGGTCATCGGGGGGCTGGACAGTACTTC.

The rearrangement links TRBV5-6 to TRBJ1-2; D gene unclear. CDR1 and CDR2 from the germline V gene are SGHDT and YYEEEE. The germline V and J ends were trimmed by 2 bases and 8 bases, with 16 bases remaining between them. CDR3 size: 14 residues. The CDR3 sequence: CASSLNIRLGGYTF. CDR3 coding DNA: TGTGCCAGCAGCTTAAACATCAGACTAGGCGGCTACACCTTC.

This chain connects TRBV7-9 to TRBJ1-2, with D possibly matching TRBD1 (6 bases). V was shortened by 1 base and J by 0 bases, with 6 bases between the two germline ends. CDR1 SEHNR and CDR2 FQNEAQ come from the germline V gene (reference sequence). The CDR3 runs to 14 residues. The CDR3 nucleotides read TGTGCCAGCAGCTTAGACAGGGCTAACTATGGCTACACCTTC. Protein product: CASSLDRANYGYTF.

This chain uses TRBV10-2 with TRBJ2-7; 7 bases line up with TRBD1. The CDR3 sequence is 14 residues long. Per the germline V gene, CDR1 is WSHSY and CDR2 is SAAADI. Germline trimming cut 8 bases from V and 3 bases from J; bases unmatched to any gene: 10. CDR3 sequence reads: CASGINRGSYEQYF. CDR3 coding DNA: TGCGCCAGCGGGATCAACAGGGGAAGCTACGAGCAGTACTTC.

The chain carries TRBV9 and TRBJ2-2, with 7 bases matching TRBD2. The CDR3 sequence is 16 residues long. From germline, CDR1 is SGDLS and CDR2 YYNGEE. The J segment lost 4 bases and the V segment lost 4 bases, leaving 10 bases of the junction unmatched. The CDR3 loop is CASSLSSGGSTGELFF. The CDR3 nucleotides are TGTGCCAGCAGCCTTAGCTCGGGGGGATCCACCGGGGAGCTGTTTTTT.

The V and J genes are TRBV4-3 and TRBJ1-1; D is uncertain. Germline V gene data show CDR1 as LGHNA and CDR2 as YSLEER. CDR3 length equals 16 residues. Trimming removed 1 base at V and 0 bases at J, with 12 bases between. CDR3 nucleotides: TGCGCCAGCAGCCAAGGCAGCGTCTTGCTGAACACTGAAGCTTTCTTT. This translates into CASSQGSVLLNTEAFF.

The J gene is TRBJ1-2, the V gene TRBV28; no clear D. V lost 3 bases and J 3 bases, leaving 5 bases between the germline ends. This CDR3 is built from 12 residues. CDR1 is MDHEN and CDR2 is SYDVKM in the germline V gene. The CDR3 sequence is CASSFTDYGYTF. The CDR3 DNA sequence: TGTGCCAGCAGTTTCACGGACTATGGCTACACCTTC.

The chain recombines TRBV7-9 with TRBJ1-1; D possibly corresponds to TRBD1 (5 bases). The CDR3 totals 13 residues. With 5 bases removed from V and 7 bases from J, the gap between germline ends came to 14 bases. Germline lookup yields CDR1 SEHNR and CDR2 FQNEAQ (reference sequence). The DNA for the CDR3 is TGTGCCAGCAGCACGATCATGGGGGGTGAAGCTTTCTTT. Protein product: CASSTIMGGEAFF.

This clone appeared once. This chain joins TRBV28 and TRBJ1-3; weak D call: TRBD1 (6 bases). With 6 bases removed from V and 3 bases from J, the gap between germline ends came to 21 bases. Per the germline V gene, CDR1 is MDHEN and CDR2 is SYDVKM. CDR3 length equals 17 residues. In DNA form, the CDR3 reads TGTGCCAGCAGCCGGGGACTACAGGGTTCGCGTGGAAACACCATATATTTT. Residues: CASSRGLQGSRGNTIYF.

The genes are TRBV6-4 and TRBJ1-1; TRBD1 might be the D (5 bases). The CDR3 sequence is 14 residues long. The V gene lost 2 bases and the J gene lost 1 base, with 8 bases spanning the gap. Germline assignment: CDR1 MRHNA and CDR2 SNTAGT. The CDR3 DNA reads TGTGCCAGCAGTGACGGCAGGGAGAACACTGAAGCTTTCTTT. Residues: CASSDGRENTEAFF.

V usage is TRBV5-1 and J usage is TRBJ2-5, with 9 bases identical to TRBD1. V lost 4 bases and J lost 7; bases outside the gene matches: 2. The CDR3 has 12 amino acids. The germline CDR1 and CDR2 sequences are SGHRS and YFSETQ. CDR3 DNA: TGCGCCAGCAGCCCGGGACAGGGGACCCAGTACTTC. It codes for CASSPGQGTQYF.

This clone was seen a single time. This chain connects TRBV7-2 to TRBJ2-2; D may be TRBD1 (8 bases). V was clipped by 10 bases and J by 3 bases, with 18 bases between them. This CDR3 contains 15 residues. The V gene's germline CDR1 is SGHTA and CDR2 FQGNSA. CDR3 residues: CATTDREGYTGELFF. The CDR3 coding sequence is TGTGCCACCACGGACAGGGAGGGATACACCGGGGAGCTGTTTTTT.

This chain links TRBV5-1 with TRBJ1-3, with a weak D call TRBD1 (6 bases). CDR1 is SGHRS, CDR2 YFSETQ, per germline. This CDR3 is 15 amino acids long. The V end was cut by 5 bases, the J end by 0 bases, with 12 bases between. Here the CDR3 reads CASSLGGSSGNTIYF. Written as DNA, the CDR3 is TGCGCCAGCAGTTTAGGGGGAAGCTCTGGAAACACCATATATTTT.

The gene calls are TRBV19 and TRBJ2-7, with 8 bases matching TRBD1. Germline CDR1 is LNHDA and CDR2 is SQIVND (reference sequence). The CDR3 consists of 15 residues. V shed 5 bases and J 2 bases; nucleotides not matched to a gene: 8. The CDR3 is CASSWSRDRTYEQYF. DNA of the CDR3: TGTGCCAGTAGTTGGAGTAGGGACAGGACCTACGAGCAGTACTTC.

The chain joins TRBV7-2 to TRBJ1-1, with 8 bases lining up with TRBD1. The length of the CDR3 is 14 residues. The germline V gene has CDR1 SGHTA and CDR2 FQGNSA. Unmatched junction bases numbered 3, after V lost 3 bases and J lost 3 bases. CDR3 sequence (DNA): TGTGCCAGCAGCTTCGACAGGGGCGACACTGAAGCTTTCTTT. Translation: CASSFDRGDTEAFF.